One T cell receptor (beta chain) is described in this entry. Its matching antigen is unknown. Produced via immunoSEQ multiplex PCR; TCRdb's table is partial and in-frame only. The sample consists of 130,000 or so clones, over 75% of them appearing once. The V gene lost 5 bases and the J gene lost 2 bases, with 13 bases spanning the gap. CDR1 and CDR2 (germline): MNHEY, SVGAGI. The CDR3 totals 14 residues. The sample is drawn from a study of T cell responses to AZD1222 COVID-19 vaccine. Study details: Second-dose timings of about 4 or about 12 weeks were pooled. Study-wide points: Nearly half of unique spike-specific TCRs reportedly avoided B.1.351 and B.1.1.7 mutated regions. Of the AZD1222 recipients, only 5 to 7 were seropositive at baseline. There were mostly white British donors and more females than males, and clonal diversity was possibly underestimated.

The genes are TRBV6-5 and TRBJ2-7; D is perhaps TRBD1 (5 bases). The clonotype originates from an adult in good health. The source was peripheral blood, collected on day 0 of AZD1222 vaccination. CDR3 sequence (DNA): TGTGCCAGCAGTATGACAGCTGGAACCTACGAGCAGTACTTC. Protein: CASSMTAGTYEQYF.